The 15 T cell receptor beta chains in this list originate from one sample, sequenced in a study of chemoradiotherapy in HPV16-positive cancers. The protocol was immunoSEQ multiplex PCR, while the TCRdb copy is restricted to in-frame clones and leaves out a portion. The sample holds under 15,000 clones, 76% seen once. The material was obtained from a patient who underwent chemoradiotherapy. These receptors all come from a human donor with HPV-associated anogenital cancer.

This chain's CDR3 is CASSPFAGGYEQYF. CDR3 sequence (DNA): TGTGCCAGCAGCCCATTCGCAGGGGGCTACGAGCAGTACTTC. The gene calls are TRBV7-9 and TRBJ2-7, with 7 bases fitting TRBD1. Germline loops: CDR1 SEHNR, CDR2 FQNEAQ (reference sequence). With 5 bases clipped from V and 3 bases from J, the junction kept 7 bases outside the gene matches. The length of the CDR3 is 14 residues.

CDR3 sequence reads: CASSLTAHGELFF. In nucleotides, the CDR3 is TGTGCCAGCAGTTTAACAGCCCACGGGGAGCTGTTTTTT. The rearrangement links TRBV27 to TRBJ2-2; D is uncertain. CDR1 is MNHEY, CDR2 SMNVEV, per germline (reference sequence). Trimming took 2 bases from V and 7 from J, leaving 8 bases between them. The CDR3 sequence is 13 residues long.

The genes are TRBV19 and TRBJ1-4; D perhaps matches TRBD1 (5 bases). The germline V gene has CDR1 LNHDA and CDR2 SQIVND (reference sequence). V shed 4 bases and J shed 4 bases, with 16 bases lying between them. This CDR3 is 16 amino acids long. CDR3 in DNA: TGTGCCAGTAGTACCCCTATCAGGGTCGGTAATGAAAAACTGTTTTTT. Translation gives CASSTPIRVGNEKLFF. The entire variable domain, with the rest obtained from reference TRBV19 and TRBJ1-4, is as follows: DGGITQSPKYLFRKEGQNVTLSCEQNLNHDAMYWYRQDPGQGLRLIYYSQIVNDFQKGDIAEGYSVSREKKESFPLTVTSAQKNPTAFYLCASSTPIRVGNEKLFFGSGTQLSVL.

This chain joins TRBV30 and TRBJ2-5; possibly TRBD2 for D (6 bases). The germline V and J ends were trimmed by 0 bases and 4 bases, with 6 bases remaining between them. The germline V gene encodes CDR1 GTSNPN and CDR2 SVGIG (reference sequence). The CDR3 sequence is 12 residues long. The CDR3 DNA reads as TGTGCCTGGAGTGTCGGGGGAGAGACCCAGTACTTC. It yields the protein CAWSVGGETQYF.

The chain joins TRBV6-1 to TRBJ1-6, with 7 nucleotides matching TRBD1. Germline CDR1 is MNHNS and CDR2 is SASEGT. Trimming at V came to 4 bases and at J to 6 bases, leaving 12 bases not matched to a gene. CDR3 length: 17 amino acids. DNA for the CDR3: TGTGCCAGCAGTGTCGCTGCAGGGGGGCCCATTAATTCACCCCTCCACTTT. This sequence encodes CASSVAAGGPINSPLHF.

V is TRBV12-2 and J is TRBJ2-1; the table's D call, TRBD2, was not checked against the DNA. TRBV12-2 is flagged as a pseudogene. This CDR3 has 13 residues. CDR3 DNA sequence: TGTGCAAGTCTTTGGCGAGAGCGCAATGAGCAGTTCTTC. Its protein product is CASLWRERNEQFF.

The chain links TRBV4-2 to TRBJ2-5, with 7 bases fitting TRBD1. This CDR3 spans 17 amino acids. The V and J ends lost 1 base and 5 bases, in that order; junction bases with no gene match: 13. CDR1 is LGHNA, CDR2 YNFKEQ, per germline. The DNA of the CDR3 is TGTGCCAGCAGCCAAGCACAGGGGCTGAGGGACATGGAGACCCAGTACTTC. Its protein is CASSQAQGLRDMETQYF.

The J gene is TRBJ1-1, the V gene TRBV10-1; D remains unclear. CDR1 WNHNN and CDR2 SYGVQD come from the germline V gene (reference sequence). CDR3 length: 14 amino acids. Deletions cut 2 bases from V and 1 base from J, with 8 bases between. The CDR3 sequence: CASSELRENTEAFF. The CDR3 nucleotides are TGCGCCAGCAGTGAGCTGAGGGAGAACACTGAAGCTTTCTTT.

The rearrangement joins TRBV28 to TRBJ1-2, with D maybe TRBD1 (6 bases). The CDR3 runs to 15 residues. The V and J ends lost 5 bases and 8 bases respectively, with 21 bases between them. Looked up from germline, CDR1 is MDHEN and CDR2 is SYDVKM. The DNA for the CDR3 is TGTGCCAGCAGTCCAATTTTTCGGACAGTTATCGGCTACACCTTC. Translated: CASSPIFRTVIGYTF.

This chain joins TRBV5-4 and TRBJ1-5; D is unclear. V lost 5 bases, J lost 1 base, and 7 bases lay in between. Germline assignment: CDR1 SGHNT and CDR2 YYREEE (reference sequence). This CDR3 contains 13 residues. This chain's CDR3 is CASSRGSNQPQHF. The CDR3 nucleotides are TGTGCCAGCAGTAGAGGGAGCAATCAGCCCCAGCATTTT.

This clone was counted a few times. The chain carries TRBV29-1 and TRBJ1-1, with TRBD1 matching over 11 bases. Germline V lookup: CDR1 SQVTM, CDR2 ANQGSEA. This CDR3 is built from 15 residues. V gave up 7 bases and J gave up 5 bases; unmatched junction bases: 12. This CDR3 is CSATGTGGVWTEAFF. CDR3 nucleotides: TGCAGCGCCACCGGGACAGGGGGGGTATGGACTGAAGCTTTCTTT.

This clone appeared a few times. The chain combines TRBV2 with TRBJ2-7; TRBD1 agrees at 10 bases. There are 14 residues in the CDR3. The J segment lost 4 bases and the V segment lost 6 bases, leaving 6 bases of the junction unmatched. Germline CDR1 is SNHLY and CDR2 is FYNNEI. As DNA, the CDR3 is TGTGCCAGCAGCCCGACAGGGGGCGGGTACGAGCAGTACTTC. It translates to CASSPTGGGYEQYF.

The chain joins TRBV19 to TRBJ2-7; possible D gene TRBD2, 5 bases. This CDR3 spans 14 amino acids. Germline CDR1 and CDR2: LNHDA and SQIVND (reference sequence). The germline V and J ends were trimmed by 6 bases and 6 bases, with 18 bases remaining between them. The CDR3 bases are TGTGCCAGTAGCCAAGGAGATCGGCGGGCCGAGCAGTACTTC. This codes for CASSQGDRRAEQYF.

The V and J genes are TRBV5-4 and TRBJ1-2; D is unresolved. V lost 2 bases, J lost 7 bases, and 15 bases lay in between. From germline, CDR1 is SGHNT and CDR2 YYREEE (reference sequence). This CDR3 has 14 amino acids. CDR3 nucleotides: TGTGCCAGCAGCTTAGGTGGGATAGGCGCTGGCTACACCTTC. Translating it yields CASSLGGIGAGYTF.

This chain joins TRBV5-1 and TRBJ2-3; TRBD1 agrees at 8 bases. V was pared by 8 bases and J by 0 bases, with 5 bases of the junction left unmatched. Germline assignment: CDR1 SGHRS and CDR2 YFSETQ. The length of the CDR3 is 14 residues. CDR3 DNA sequence: TGCGCCAGTCAGCAGGGGGCTAGCACAGATACGCAGTATTTT. Protein: CASQQGASTDTQYF. The whole variable domain, filled in from reference TRBV5-1 and TRBJ2-3, reads KAGVTQTPRYLIKTRGQQVTLSCSPISGHRSVSWYQQTPGQGLQFLFEYFSETQRNKGNFPGRFSGRQFSNSRSEMNVSTLELGDSALYLCASQQGASTDTQYFGPGTRLTVL.